A single sample gave rise to the 9 T cell receptor beta chains below, sequenced in a study of kidney transplant recipient with SARS-CoV-2 infection. MiXCR, applied by TCRdb to the reads, yields one record per CDR3 protein. The sample gives roughly 230,000 distinct CDR3 sequences, 29% of which show up once; almost 7.5% is in the top ten. Sequences were derived from a blood sample, sampled at baseline and on day 111 from a kidney transplant recipient. These TCRs come from a male patient aged 25-45 years who had COVID-19 and was a kidney transplant recipient. Some T cells may be graft donor cells.

About this clonotype itself: A much bigger clone sits one base away, suggesting this may be a read error. The J gene is TRBJ1-5, the V gene TRBV19; the D is unclear. Between the trimmed V and J ends, which lost 6 bases and 3 bases, there was a span of 6 bases. The V gene's germline CDR1 is LNHDA and CDR2 SQIVND (reference sequence). The CDR3 is 12 residues long. CDR3 sequence reads: CASRLFNQPQHF. The CDR3 nucleotides are TGTGCCAGTAGACTCTTCAATCAGCCCCAGCATTTT.

Concerning this clonotype: A much larger clone is a single base away; this may be a read error. The chain recombines TRBV6-5 with TRBJ1-1; 7 bases line up with TRBD1. The CDR3 is 12 amino acids. V lost 0 bases, J lost 10 bases, and 2 bases stayed unmatched. Germline CDR1 MNHEY, CDR2 SVGAGI. CDR3 amino acids: CASSYSSGGAFF. The CDR3 nucleotides are TGTGCCAGCAGTTACTCTTCAGGGGGAGCTTTCTTT.

Ten or more counts support this clonotype. This sequence joins TRBV6-1 and TRBJ2-7; D is unresolved. In germline, CDR1 is MNHNS, CDR2 SASEGT. The CDR3 consists of 16 residues. The V end lost 1 base, the J end lost 3 bases, and 16 bases lay between the germline ends. The DNA of the CDR3 is TGTGCCAGCAGTGAAGGGTTCAGTCAGGCCTACTACGAGCAGTACTTC. Encoded protein: CASSEGFSQAYYEQYF.

This clonotype has at least ten counts. The chain uses TRBV3-1 and TRBJ2-2; D unresolved. The V end lost 4 bases, the J end lost 5 bases, and 23 bases lay between the germline ends. CDR3 length equals 18 residues. From germline, CDR1 is LGHDT and CDR2 YNNKEL (reference sequence). CDR3 region: CASSRSVPISGLTGELFF. DNA for the CDR3: TGTGCCAGCAGCCGCAGTGTTCCCATTTCAGGCTTGACCGGGGAGCTGTTTTTT.

This clonotype was seen at least ten times. The chain links TRBV3-1 to TRBJ1-5; D is ambiguous. The CDR3 totals 12 residues. The V end was cut by 0 bases, the J end by 12 bases, with 9 bases between. Germline V lookup: CDR1 LGHDT, CDR2 YNNKEL (reference sequence). This CDR3 is CASSQDPGDQHF. The CDR3 DNA sequence: TGTGCCAGCAGCCAAGATCCCGGGGACCAGCATTTT.

With respect to this clonotype: Possible read error: a much larger clone is one base away. The V gene is TRBV12-3 or TRBV12-4, the J gene TRBJ1-1; D is possibly TRBD1 (5 bases). V shed 6 bases and J shed 5 bases, with 22 bases lying between them. The CDR3 totals 16 residues. The CDR3 nucleotides read TGTGCCAGCAGCCGGGGCAGGCTCGGGGGGGAGACTGAAGCTTTCTTT. Protein sequence: CASSRGRLGGETEAFF.

In regard to this clonotype: This may arise from a read error, as a much more abundant clone is one base away. In nucleotides, the CDR3 is TGTGCCAGCAGTAATGCAGTGCCTTACGGAAAGACCTATGGCTACACCTTC. Protein product: CASSNAVPYGKTYGYTF. The rearrangement uses TRBV6-1 and TRBJ1-2, with D unclear. CDR3 size: 17 residues. Germline values: CDR1 MNHNS, CDR2 SASEGT. Between the trimmed V and J ends, which lost 5 bases and 4 bases, there was a span of 23 bases.

This clonotype has a handful of counts. The gene calls are TRBV9 and TRBJ2-1, with D perhaps matching TRBD1 (8 bases). V lost 7 bases and J 12 bases, leaving 17 bases between the germline ends. CDR1 is SGDLS, CDR2 YYNGEE, per germline. The CDR3 spans 12 residues. This chain's CDR3 is CASSWEGQAQFF. Here the CDR3 DNA reads TGTGCCAGCTCCTGGGAGGGACAGGCGCAGTTCTTC. Full variable domain (rest looked up from reference TRBV9 and TRBJ2-1): DSGVTQTPKHLITATGQRVTLRCSPRSGDLSVYWYQQSLDQGLQFLIQYYNGEERAKGNILERFSAQQFPDLHSELNLSSLELGDSALYFCASSWEGQAQFFGPGTRLTVL.

The rearrangement links TRBV6-8 to TRBJ2-6; D gene ambiguous. V was cut by 3 bases and J by 1 base, with 7 bases left in between. Germline V gives CDR1 MNHGY, CDR2 SAAAGT. The CDR3 has 15 amino acids. CDR3 sequence reads: CASSYTVSGANVLTF. The CDR3 region has the DNA TGTGCCAGCAGTTATACCGTGTCTGGGGCCAACGTCCTGACTTTC.